A single sample is the source of the 25 T cell receptor beta chains below, sequenced in a study of blood T cell repertoires in COVID-19 (dated by TCRdb to about 2020). The library was obtained by the immunoSEQ multiplex PCR assay. The table comes from immuneACCESS by way of TCRdb, which keeps in-frame sequences with V and J called. Part of the clones is missing from these tables; in studies checked, under half for an unresolved V gene and the rest for unknown reasons. Counted in this sample were just over 350,000 clones; about 90% of them appeared once. The top ten constitute just under 3% of the sample. What was sequenced was PBMCs or T cells enriched from blood (not recorded which). These TCRs come from a woman younger than 45 who had recovered from COVID-19.

V usage is TRBV2 and J usage is TRBJ1-2; the match to TRBD1 covers 9 bases. J gave up 6 bases and V 7 bases, and 6 bases lay outside the gene matches. The CDR3 totals 13 residues. Germline V CDR1 and CDR2: SNHLY, FYNNEI. The CDR3 DNA is TGTGCCAGCATAGGGACAGGGTTGGATGGCTACACCTTC. Its translation is CASIGTGLDGYTF.

The gene calls are TRBV18 and TRBJ1-2; TRBD1 aligns across 8 bases. Germline V gene lookup returns CDR1 KGHSH and CDR2 LQKENI. Trimming removed 4 bases from V and 3 bases from J; junction bases left unmatched: 13. This CDR3 contains 17 residues. This CDR3 is CASSLRTGNQDYYGYTF. Written as DNA, the CDR3 is TGTGCCAGCTCACTCCGGACAGGGAACCAAGACTACTATGGCTACACCTTC.

About this clone itself: The same CDR3 can be traced to other DNA sequences in this sample. J is TRBJ1-1 and V is TRBV6-5, with no clear D. Germline V CDR1 and CDR2: MNHEY, SVGAGI. There are 13 residues in the CDR3. Trimming stripped 2 bases from V and 2 bases from J, with 6 bases between. The CDR3 bases are TGTGCCAGCAGTTACGGGAGAAACACTGAAGCTTTCTTT. This codes for CASSYGRNTEAFF.

The rearrangement uses TRBV19 and TRBJ1-6; a possible D gene is TRBD1 (5 bases). The germline V gene has CDR1 LNHDA and CDR2 SQIVND (reference sequence). V was pared by 3 bases and J by 8 bases, with 14 bases between. This CDR3 contains 15 residues. The chain's CDR3 is CASSMKGREDSPLHF. Here the CDR3 DNA reads TGTGCCAGTAGTATGAAGGGGCGCGAGGATTCACCCCTCCACTTT. The full variable domain, rest sourced from reference TRBV19 and TRBJ1-6, is DGGITQSPKYLFRKEGQNVTLSCEQNLNHDAMYWYRQDPGQGLRLIYYSQIVNDFQKGDIAEGYSVSREKKESFPLTVTSAQKNPTAFYLCASSMKGREDSPLHFGNGTRLTVT.

V is TRBV6-2 or TRBV6-3 and J is TRBJ1-4; unclear D gene. The length of the CDR3 is 11 residues. CDR1 and CDR2 (germline): MNHEY, SVGEGT. Between the trimmed V and J ends, which lost 4 bases and 6 bases, there was a span of 3 bases. The CDR3, as DNA: TGTGCCAGCAGTTCGGATGAAAAACTGTTTTTT. Translation gives CASSSDEKLFF.

The V gene is TRBV3-1 (or the pseudogene TRBV3-2), the J gene TRBJ2-1; weak D call: TRBD2 (6 bases). The length of the CDR3 is 19 residues. CDR1 and CDR2 (germline): LGHDT, YNNKEL (reference sequence). The V end was cut by 4 bases, the J end by 1 base, with 23 bases between. CDR3 nucleotide sequence: TGTGCCAGCAGCCGGGGCCCCGGGCTAGCGACTACGTCCTACAATGAGCAGTTCTTC. Protein sequence: CASSRGPGLATTSYNEQFF.

This chain joins TRBV4-2 and TRBJ1-5; the match to TRBD1 covers 7 bases. This CDR3 has 19 residues. CDR1 is LGHNA, CDR2 YNFKEQ, per germline. The J segment lost 7 bases and the V segment lost 4 bases, leaving 22 bases of the junction unmatched. CDR3 sequence: CASSRNYDRDSRNRQPQHF. The CDR3 DNA reads TGTGCCAGCAGCCGCAACTACGACCGGGACAGCCGGAATCGCCAGCCCCAGCATTTT.

CDR3 bases: TGTGCCACCAGGCTAGCGGGGGACCTCTACGAGCAGTACTTC. Translated, it gives CATRLAGDLYEQYF. The rearrangement joins TRBV15 to TRBJ2-7; 10 nucleotides match TRBD2. The V gene's germline CDR1 is LNHNV and CDR2 YYDKDF (reference sequence). V dropped 6 bases and J dropped 3; count of bases not matched to a gene: 5. CDR3 size: 14 residues.

The genes are TRBV7-9 and TRBJ2-1, with 9 bases aligning to TRBD1. Germline CDR1 is SEHNR and CDR2 is FQNEAQ (reference sequence). Unmatched junction bases numbered 13, after V lost 5 bases and J lost 8 bases. This CDR3 is built from 16 residues. Written as DNA, the CDR3 is TGTGCCAGCAGCCCCAAGGCGGGACAGGGTCCTGATGAGCAGTTCTTC. It codes for CASSPKAGQGPDEQFF.

The rearrangement uses TRBV4-1 and TRBJ2-1; 8 bases are a match to TRBD1. The CDR3 contains 12 residues. Germline-derived CDR1 and CDR2 are MGHRA and YSYEKL. V was pared by 3 bases and J by 12 bases, with 4 bases of the junction left unmatched. The CDR3 region is CASSQRQGRQFF. Written as DNA, the CDR3 is TGCGCCAGCAGCCAGAGACAGGGGCGGCAGTTCTTC.

This chain connects TRBV29-1 to TRBJ1-5; TRBD1 might be the D (6 bases). Germline-derived CDR1 and CDR2 are SQVTM and ANQGSEA. CDR3 length: 13 amino acids. V was clipped by 1 base and J by 6 bases, with 10 bases between them. The CDR3 sequence is CSVEAGEGQPQHF. The CDR3 coding sequence is TGCAGCGTTGAAGCAGGGGAGGGTCAGCCCCAGCATTTT.

The gene calls are TRBV2 and TRBJ2-1; 9 bases fit TRBD2. This CDR3 spans 13 amino acids. V shed 6 bases, J shed 8 bases, and the junction held 5 bases outside the gene matches. CDR1 and CDR2 (germline): SNHLY, FYNNEI. The CDR3 loop is CASRVAGADEQFF. The CDR3 nucleotides read TGTGCCAGCAGGGTAGCGGGAGCGGATGAGCAGTTCTTC.

The chain carries TRBV4-1 and TRBJ1-3; 10 nucleotides align to TRBD1. Germline V gene data show CDR1 as MGHRA and CDR2 as YSYEKL. J gave up 2 bases and V 4 bases, and 2 bases lay outside the gene matches. This CDR3 is built from 15 residues. As DNA, the CDR3 is TGCGCCAGCAGCCTTGACAGGGGGCCTGGAAACACCATATATTTT. This translates into CASSLDRGPGNTIYF.

V gene TRBV7-9 combines with J gene TRBJ2-7, with 10 bases fitting TRBD1. The CDR3 is 15 amino acids. From germline, CDR1 is SEHNR and CDR2 FQNEAQ (reference sequence). The V segment lost 5 bases and the J segment 5 bases; nucleotides outside the gene matches: 9. The CDR3 region has the DNA TGTGCCAGCAGCCTTCGGACAGGGGGTTTTGACGAGCAGTACTTC. Translation gives CASSLRTGGFDEQYF.

This chain connects TRBV9 to TRBJ1-1, with a tentative D call TRBD1 (5 bases). V shed 3 bases and J shed 1 base, with 10 bases lying between them. This CDR3 spans 14 amino acids. The germline gives CDR1 SGDLS, CDR2 YYNGEE. CDR3 coding DNA: TGTGCCAGCAGCGGAGACAGTGCGAACACTGAAGCTTTCTTT. Amino acid sequence: CASSGDSANTEAFF.

The chain links TRBV6-5 to TRBJ1-1; no reliable D call. This CDR3 has 16 residues. Per germline, CDR1 MNHEY and CDR2 SVGAGI. V gave up 3 bases and J gave up 0 bases, with 14 bases separating them. The CDR3 sequence is CASSYFYTDLNTEAFF. The CDR3 DNA follows: TGTGCCAGCAGTTATTTTTACACGGACTTGAACACTGAAGCTTTCTTT.

V usage is TRBV6-5 and J usage is TRBJ1-2; no definite D call. The length of the CDR3 is 15 residues. The germline CDR1 and CDR2 sequences are MNHEY and SVGAGI. V shed 0 bases and J shed 6 bases, with 14 bases lying between them. Here the CDR3 DNA reads TGTGCCAGCAGTTACTCGATGCGGTCAGACCATGGCTACACCTTC. The encoded protein is CASSYSMRSDHGYTF.

The genes are TRBV12-3 or TRBV12-4 and TRBJ2-5; 8 bases are shared with TRBD2. V was pared by 6 bases and J by 7 bases, with 1 base of the junction left unmatched. The CDR3 runs to 11 residues. The CDR3 bases are TGTGCCAGCAGCCGGGGGGGGACCCAGTACTTC. Its translation: CASSRGGTQYF.

The chain recombines TRBV19 with TRBJ2-1; 7 nucleotides agree with TRBD1. The germline V gene encodes CDR1 LNHDA and CDR2 SQIVND (reference sequence). With 7 bases clipped from V and 9 bases from J, the junction kept 9 bases outside the gene matches. The CDR3 length is 13 residues. The CDR3 sequence: CASTWNRGSEQFF. For the CDR3, the DNA is TGTGCCAGTACTTGGAACAGGGGAAGTGAGCAGTTCTTC.

The count of this clone is one. The rearrangement joins TRBV27 to TRBJ2-7; 11 positions agree with TRBD2. CDR1 is MNHEY and CDR2 is SMNVEV in the germline V gene (reference sequence). V shed 7 bases and J 3 bases; nucleotides not matched to a gene: 5. This CDR3 has 14 amino acids. CDR3 DNA: TGTGCCAGCAAACTAGCGGGAGACAACTACGAGCAGTACTTC. Amino acids: CASKLAGDNYEQYF.

This clone was counted only a few times. The rearrangement joins TRBV13 to TRBJ1-2, with D unclear. The V gene's germline CDR1 is PRHDT and CDR2 FYEKMQ (reference sequence). The V end was cut by 3 bases, the J end by 4 bases, with 18 bases between. This CDR3 spans 16 amino acids. The CDR3 region has the DNA TGTGCCAGCAGCTTGGGCATGACGGAGGGAAGCTATGGCTACACCTTC. Translating gives CASSLGMTEGSYGYTF.

This chain connects TRBV10-3 to TRBJ1-2; D uncertain. The CDR3 length is 13 residues. The germline V gene encodes CDR1 ENHRY and CDR2 SYGVKD. V shed 9 bases and J shed 6 bases, with 17 bases lying between them. Here the CDR3 reads CAITRRVEDGYTF. For the CDR3, the DNA is TGTGCCATAACGAGGAGGGTCGAGGATGGCTACACCTTC.

V is TRBV7-9 and J is TRBJ1-4, with a tentative D call TRBD1 (6 bases). Germline V gene sequence: CDR1 SEHNR, CDR2 FQNEAQ (reference sequence). V was clipped by 3 bases and J by 0 bases, with 14 bases between them. The CDR3 totals 17 residues. In nucleotides, the CDR3 is TGTGCCAGCAGCTTGGACAGAAGAACAGCAACTAATGAAAAACTGTTTTTT. This sequence encodes CASSLDRRTATNEKLFF.

The rearrangement joins TRBV6-5 to TRBJ2-2, with 8 bases matching TRBD1. Germline values: CDR1 MNHEY, CDR2 SVGAGI. CDR3 length equals 15 residues. V lost 6 bases and J lost 5; bases outside the gene matches: 8. CDR3 coding DNA: TGTGCCAGCAGCCTACGACAGGGGAGAACCGGGGAGCTGTTTTTT. Protein: CASSLRQGRTGELFF.

The chain links TRBV5-1 to TRBJ2-7; 7 nucleotides align to TRBD1. CDR1 is SGHRS and CDR2 is YFSETQ in the germline V gene. V lost 7 bases and J lost 4; bases outside the gene matches: 8. The CDR3 spans 13 residues. CDR3 sequence (DNA): TGCGCCAGCTCGGACAGGACAGAGTACGAGCAGTACTTC. Protein product: CASSDRTEYEQYF.